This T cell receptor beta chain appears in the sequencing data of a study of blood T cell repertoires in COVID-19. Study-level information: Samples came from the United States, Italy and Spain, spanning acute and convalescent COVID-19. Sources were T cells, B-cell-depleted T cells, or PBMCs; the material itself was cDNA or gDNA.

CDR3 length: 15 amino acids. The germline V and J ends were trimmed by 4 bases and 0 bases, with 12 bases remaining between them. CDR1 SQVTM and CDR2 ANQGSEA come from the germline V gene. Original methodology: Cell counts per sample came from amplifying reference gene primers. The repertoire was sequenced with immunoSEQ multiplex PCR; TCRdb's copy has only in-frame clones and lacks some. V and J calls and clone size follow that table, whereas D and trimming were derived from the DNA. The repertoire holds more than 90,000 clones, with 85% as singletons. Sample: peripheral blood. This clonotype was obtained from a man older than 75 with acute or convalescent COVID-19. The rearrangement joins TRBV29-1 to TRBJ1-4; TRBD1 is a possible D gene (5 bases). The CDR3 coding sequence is TGCAGCGTTGTTCAGGGCTTTGCAACTAATGAAAAACTGTTTTTT. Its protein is CSVVQGFATNEKLFF.